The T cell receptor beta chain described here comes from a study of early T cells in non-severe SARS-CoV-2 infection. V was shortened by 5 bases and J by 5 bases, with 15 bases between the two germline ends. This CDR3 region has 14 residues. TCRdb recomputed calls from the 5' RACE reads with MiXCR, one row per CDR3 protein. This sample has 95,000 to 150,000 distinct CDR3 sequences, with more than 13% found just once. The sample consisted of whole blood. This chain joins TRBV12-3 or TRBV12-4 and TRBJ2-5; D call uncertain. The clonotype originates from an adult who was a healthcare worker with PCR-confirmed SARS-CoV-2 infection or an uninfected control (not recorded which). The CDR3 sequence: CASSLGSMGETQYF. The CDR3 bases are TGTGCCAGCAGTCTCGGGTCCATGGGGGAGACCCAGTACTTC.